These 4 T cell receptor beta chains share one sample of origin, sequenced in a study of T-cell memory formation after mild COVID-19. MiXCR, run by TCRdb on the 5' RACE reads, gives a single entry per CDR3 protein. Here the sample spans 110,000 or so distinct CDR3 sequences, approximately 21% being singletons. Input material: PBMCs or a T cell subset sorted from them (not recorded which). All receptors come from a young man who had mild COVID-19 (a few samples of this study predate the infection). Cell type and time point are not known.

This clonotype was found a few times. This chain uses TRBV11-2 with TRBJ1-2, with a possible D match to TRBD1 (5 bases). Germline V CDR1 and CDR2: SGHAT, FQNNGV. With 3 bases removed from V and 8 bases from J, the gap between germline ends came to 19 bases. The CDR3 is 15 amino acids. The CDR3 DNA reads as TGTGCCAGCAGCTTGACCCCGGGGGGTACTGGGGGCTACACCTTC. Encoded protein: CASSLTPGGTGGYTF. Full variable domain (missing parts from reference TRBV11-2 and TRBJ1-2): EAGVAQSPRYKIIEKRQSVAFWCNPISGHATLYWYQQILGQGPKLLIQFQNNGVVDDSQLPKDRFSAERLKGVDSTLKIQPAKLEDSAVYLCASSLTPGGTGGYTFGSGTRLTVV.

V usage is TRBV7-2 and J usage is TRBJ1-1; D possibly corresponds to TRBD1 (5 bases). The CDR3 covers 14 residues. Trimming removed 3 bases at V and 2 bases at J, with 10 bases between. Germline V gives CDR1 SGHTA, CDR2 FQGNSA. CDR3 in DNA: TGTGCCAGCAGCTTTCCAGGGCTTAACACTGAAGCTTTCTTT. It is translated as CASSFPGLNTEAFF.

This sequence joins TRBV2 and TRBJ2-3; TRBD2 matches 9 bases. CDR1 and CDR2 from the germline V gene are SNHLY and FYNNEI. The CDR3 consists of 16 residues. After removal of 3 bases from V and 2 bases from J, the junction contained 6 bases not matched to a gene. As DNA, the CDR3 is TGTGCCAGCAGTGACCTTGCGGGGGGGTACACAGATACGCAGTATTTT. It yields the protein CASSDLAGGYTDTQYF.

The V and J genes are TRBV11-2 and TRBJ2-7; D is ambiguous. The V end was cut by 5 bases, the J end by 3 bases, with 11 bases between. The CDR3 sequence is 13 residues long. Germline loops: CDR1 SGHAT, CDR2 FQNNGV. The CDR3 is CASSPDGLYEQYF. The CDR3 DNA reads as TGTGCCAGCAGCCCGGACGGGCTCTACGAGCAGTACTTC.